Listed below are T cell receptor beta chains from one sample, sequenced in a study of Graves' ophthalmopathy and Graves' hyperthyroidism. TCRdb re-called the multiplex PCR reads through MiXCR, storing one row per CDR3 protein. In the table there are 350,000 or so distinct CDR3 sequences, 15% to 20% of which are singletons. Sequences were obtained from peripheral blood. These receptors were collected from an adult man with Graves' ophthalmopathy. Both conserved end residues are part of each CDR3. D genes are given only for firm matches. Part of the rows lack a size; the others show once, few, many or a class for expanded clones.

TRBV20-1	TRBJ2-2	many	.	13	TGCAGTGCCACTCAGGGGAACACCGGGGAGCTGTTTTTT	CSATQGNTGELFF
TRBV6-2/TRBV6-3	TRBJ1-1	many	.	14	TGTGCCAGCAGTAGCACGGTGCAGATGAGTGAAGCTTTCTTT	CASSSTVQMSEAFF
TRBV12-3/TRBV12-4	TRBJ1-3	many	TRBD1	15	TGTGCCAGCAGTTTAGGGGACAGCGCGGGACACACCATATATTTT	CASSLGDSAGHTIYF
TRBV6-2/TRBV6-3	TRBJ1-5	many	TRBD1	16	TGTGCCAGCAGTAACTTGGACAGGCTCGGCAATCAGCCCCAGCATTTT	CASSNLDRLGNQPQHF
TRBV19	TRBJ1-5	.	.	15	TGTGCCAGTAGTATTTCGGCGCGAAGCAATCAGCCCCAGCATTTT	CASSISARSNQPQHF
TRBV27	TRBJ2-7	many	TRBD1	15	TGTGCCAGCCGTCGGGGACAGGGAGGCTCCTACGAGCAGTACTTC	CASRRGQGGSYEQYF
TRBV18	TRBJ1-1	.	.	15	TGTGCCAGCTCACCACCGCAGGGATGGGGCACTGAAGCTTTCTTT	CASSPPQGWGTEAFF
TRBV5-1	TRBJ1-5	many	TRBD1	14	TGCGCCAGCAGCTTGGGACAGGGTGATCAGCCCCAGCATTTT	CASSLGQGDQPQHF
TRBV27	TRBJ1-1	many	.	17	TGTGCCAGCAGTTTAACCGGACGGTTAGAGATGAACACTGAAGCTTTCTTT	CASSLTGRLEMNTEAFF
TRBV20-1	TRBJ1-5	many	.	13	TGCAGTGCTAGGGAGGTGGGCGGTCAGCCCCAGCATTTT	CSAREVGGQPQHF
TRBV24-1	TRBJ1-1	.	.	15	TGTGCCACCAGTGATTTGGGGCAGGGGTGGTCTGAAGCTTTCTTT	CATSDLGQGWSEAFF
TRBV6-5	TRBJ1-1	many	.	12	TGTGCCAGCAGTTATGGGGGAGGTGAAGCTTTCTTT	CASSYGGGEAFF
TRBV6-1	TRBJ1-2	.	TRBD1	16	TGTGCCAGCAGTGAGCAGCCCGGGACAGGCGGGTATGGCTACACCTTC	CASSEQPGTGGYGYTF
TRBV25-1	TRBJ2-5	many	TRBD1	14	TGTGCCAGCAGTGGTGCAGGGGGCCAGGAGACCCAGTACTTC	CASSGAGGQETQYF
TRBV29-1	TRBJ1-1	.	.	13	TGCAGCGTTGGCCTAACAGCGAACACTGAAGCTTTCTTT	CSVGLTANTEAFF
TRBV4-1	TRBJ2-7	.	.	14	TGCGCCAGCAGCCAAGGCTCCAATGACTACGAGCAGTACTTC	CASSQGSNDYEQYF
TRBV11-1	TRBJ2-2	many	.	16	TGTGCCAGCAGCTTATATCGTCTAGACCACACCGGGGAGCTGTTTTTT	CASSLYRLDHTGELFF
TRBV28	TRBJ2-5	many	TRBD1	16	TGTGCCAGCAGTGGGAGGGACAGGGGGAGACGGGAGACCCAGTACTTC	CASSGRDRGRRETQYF
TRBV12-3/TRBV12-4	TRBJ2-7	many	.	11	TGTGCCAGCAGCTTAGAGCTGGAGCAGTACTTC	CASSLELEQYF
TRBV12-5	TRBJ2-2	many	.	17	TGTGCTAGTGGTTTGGACCGGGACTCACATATCACCGGGGAGCTGTTTTTT	CASGLDRDSHITGELFF
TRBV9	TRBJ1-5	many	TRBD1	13	TGTGCCGGAGCGACAGGGCCCAATCAGCCCCAGCATTTT	CAGATGPNQPQHF
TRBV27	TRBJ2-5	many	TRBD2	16	TGTGCCAGCAGGGAAGGACTAGCGGGGTACCAAGAGACCCAGTACTTC	CASREGLAGYQETQYF
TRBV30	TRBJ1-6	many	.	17	TGTGCCTGGAGCGCTACGATGGGGTGGGGCAGGGGTTCACCCCTCCACTTT	CAWSATMGWGRGSPLHF
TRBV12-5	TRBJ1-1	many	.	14	TGTGCTAGTGGTTTGGGAGGGGCCATCACTGAAGCTTTCTTT	CASGLGGAITEAFF
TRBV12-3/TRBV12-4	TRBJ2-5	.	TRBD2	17	TGTGCCAGCAGTCCGGGGAGGGCCGGCTTTCCGGGAGAGACCCAGTACTTC	CASSPGRAGFPGETQYF
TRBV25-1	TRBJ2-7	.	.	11	TGTGCCAGCAGTGCACTAGTGGATCAGTACTTC	CASSALVDQYF
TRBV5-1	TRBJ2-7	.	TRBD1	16	TGCGCCAGCAGCTTAGACCCGAACAGGGGAACCTACGAGCAGTACTTC	CASSLDPNRGTYEQYF
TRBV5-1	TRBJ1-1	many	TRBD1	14	TGCGCCAGCAGCAGGGGACAGCGCGACACTGAAGCTTTCTTT	CASSRGQRDTEAFF
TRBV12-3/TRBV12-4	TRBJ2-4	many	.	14	TGTGCCAGCAGTTTAGCTGGGAGCCAAAGCTTGGAGTACTTC	CASSLAGSQSLEYF
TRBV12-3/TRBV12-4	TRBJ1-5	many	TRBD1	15	TGTGCCAGCAGCGCAGGACAGGCCTACAATCAGCCCCAGCATTTT	CASSAGQAYNQPQHF
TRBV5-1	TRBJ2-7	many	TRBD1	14	TGCGCCAGCAGCTTGGCAGGGGGCTTCGACGAGCAGTACTTC	CASSLAGGFDEQYF
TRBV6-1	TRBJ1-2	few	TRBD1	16	TGTGCCAGCAGACCTGGACAGGGATCCTTCTCCTATGGCTACACCTTC	CASRPGQGSFSYGYTF
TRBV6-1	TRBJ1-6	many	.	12	TGTGCCAGCAGTTATGGTTTTTCACCCCTCCACTTT	CASSYGFSPLHF
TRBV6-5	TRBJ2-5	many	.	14	TGTGCCAGCAGCCGCGGACAGAGCCGGGAGACCCAGTACTTC	CASSRGQSRETQYF
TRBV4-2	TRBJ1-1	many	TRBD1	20	TGTGCCAGCAGCCTCCGGGACAGGGGCTCGGGGTTGTTCACGAACACTGAAGCTTTCTTT	CASSLRDRGSGLFTNTEAFF
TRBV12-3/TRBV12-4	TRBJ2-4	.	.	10	TGTGCCAGCGGAAAAAACATTCAGTACTTC	CASGKNIQYF
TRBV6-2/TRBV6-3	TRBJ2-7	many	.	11	TGTGCCAGCAGAAACATCTACGAGCAGTACTTC	CASRNIYEQYF
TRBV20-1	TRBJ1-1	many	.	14	TGCAGTGCACCCGGTGGCAGCTTGAACACTGAAGCTTTCTTT	CSAPGGSLNTEAFF
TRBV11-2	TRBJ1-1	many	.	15	TGTGCCAGCGCCACCGGGGCCCTAACAACCCTGGGAGCTTTCTTT	CASATGALTTLGAFF
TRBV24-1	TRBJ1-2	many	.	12	TGTGCCACCAGCGCAGCTAACTATGGCTACACCTTC	CATSAANYGYTF
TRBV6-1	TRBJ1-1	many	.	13	TGTGCCAGCAGTGAAAAGGTCGCGGCTGAAGCTTTCTTT	CASSEKVAAEAFF
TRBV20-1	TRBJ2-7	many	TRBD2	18	TGCAGTGCCTTTACCGGGACTAGCGGGAGCTTGGGAACCTACGAGCAGTACTTC	CSAFTGTSGSLGTYEQYF
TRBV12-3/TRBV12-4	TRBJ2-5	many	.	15	TGTGCCAGCAGTTTAGCGCGCGCAGCCCAAGAGACCCAGTACTTC	CASSLARAAQETQYF
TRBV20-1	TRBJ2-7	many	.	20	TGCAGTGCTAGGATCCCCGGCCCCGATCTTATGCGAGATCTAGCACACGAGCAGTACTTC	CSARIPGPDLMRDLAHEQYF
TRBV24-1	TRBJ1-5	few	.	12	TGTGCCACCAGTGCCCCCGGCCAGCCCCAGCATTTT	CATSAPGQPQHF
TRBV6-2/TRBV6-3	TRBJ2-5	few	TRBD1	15	TGTGCCAGCAGTTACTGGACAGGGACGGAGGAGACCCAGTACTTC	CASSYWTGTEETQYF
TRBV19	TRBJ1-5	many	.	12	TGTGCCAGTAGTCCCGGTACTGGGCCCCAGCATTTT	CASSPGTGPQHF
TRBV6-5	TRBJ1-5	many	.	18	TGTGCCAGCAGCACGCGGGGGGGGGCGTCGTATAGCAATCAGCCCCAGCATTTT	CASSTRGGASYSNQPQHF
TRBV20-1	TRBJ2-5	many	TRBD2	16	TGCAGTGCTAGCTTCGGACTAGCGGGGTTTGTAAAGACCCAGTACTTC	CSASFGLAGFVKTQYF
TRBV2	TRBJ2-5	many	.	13	TGTGCCAGCAGCGCAGGGGTTTCGGAGACCCAGTACTTC	CASSAGVSETQYF
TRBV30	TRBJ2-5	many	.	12	TGTGCCTGGGCTTCTACAGAGGAGACCCAGTACTTC	CAWASTEETQYF
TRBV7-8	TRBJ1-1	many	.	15	TGTGCCAGCAGCGCGCCGAGCAGCTTGAACACTGAAGCTTTCTTT	CASSAPSSLNTEAFF